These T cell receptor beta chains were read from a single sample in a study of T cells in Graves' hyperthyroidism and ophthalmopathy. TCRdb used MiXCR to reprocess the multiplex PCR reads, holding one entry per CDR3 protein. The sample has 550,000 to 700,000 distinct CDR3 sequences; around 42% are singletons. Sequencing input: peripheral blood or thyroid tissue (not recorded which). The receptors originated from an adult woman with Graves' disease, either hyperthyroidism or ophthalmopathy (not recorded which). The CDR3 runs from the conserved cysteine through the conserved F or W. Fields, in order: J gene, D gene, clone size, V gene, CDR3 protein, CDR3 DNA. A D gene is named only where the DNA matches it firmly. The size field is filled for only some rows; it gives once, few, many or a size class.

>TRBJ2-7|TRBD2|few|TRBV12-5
CASGLVRGPSGTPYEQYF
TGTGCTAGTGGTTTGGTTCGGGGTCCGAGCGGGACGCCCTACGAGCAGTACTTC
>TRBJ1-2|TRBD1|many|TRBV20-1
CSSTGVTNYGYTF
TGCAGTTCAACAGGGGTAACTAACTATGGCTACACCTTC
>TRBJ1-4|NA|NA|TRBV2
CASSEQGWGKLFF
TGTGCCAGCAGTGAACAAGGGTGGGGAAAACTGTTTTTT
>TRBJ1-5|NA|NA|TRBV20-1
CSARDEAETQHF
TGCAGTGCTAGAGATGAGGCAGAGACCCAGCATTTT
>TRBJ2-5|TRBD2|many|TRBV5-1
CASSAVTSGSSETQYF
TGCGCCAGCAGCGCCGTGACTAGCGGGAGTAGTGAGACCCAGTACTTC
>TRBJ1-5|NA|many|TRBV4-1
CASSHWSDQPQHF
TGCGCCAGCAGCCATTGGTCGGATCAGCCCCAGCATTTT
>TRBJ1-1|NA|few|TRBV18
CASSPAVQVGTEAFF
TGTGCCAGCTCACCCGCAGTACAGGTCGGGACTGAAGCTTTCTTT
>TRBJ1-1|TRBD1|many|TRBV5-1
CASSYQGARNTEAFF
TGCGCCAGCAGCTACCAGGGGGCAAGGAACACTGAAGCTTTCTTT
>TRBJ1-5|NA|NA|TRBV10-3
CAISGGGHNQPQHF
TGTGCCATCAGTGGGGGGGGCCACAATCAGCCCCAGCATTTT
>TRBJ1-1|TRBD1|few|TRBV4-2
CASSLGDRANTEAFF
TGTGCCAGCAGCCTAGGGGACAGGGCGAACACTGAAGCTTTCTTT
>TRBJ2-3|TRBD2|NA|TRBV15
CATSPTRLARDTQYF
TGTGCCACCAGCCCGACCCGACTAGCGAGGGATACGCAGTATTTT
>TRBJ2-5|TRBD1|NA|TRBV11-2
CASSSLRGRQETQYF
TGTGCCAGCAGCTCCCTCAGGGGGCGCCAAGAGACCCAGTACTTC
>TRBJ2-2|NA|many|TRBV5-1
CASSLYLNTGELFF
TGCGCCAGCAGCCTCTACCTGAACACCGGGGAGCTGTTTTTT
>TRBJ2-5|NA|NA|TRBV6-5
CASTPPGRETQYF
TGTGCCAGCACCCCCCCGGGCCGAGAGACCCAGTACTTC
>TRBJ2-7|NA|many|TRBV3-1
CASSREFYEQYF
TGTGCCAGCAGCCGAGAATTCTACGAGCAGTACTTC
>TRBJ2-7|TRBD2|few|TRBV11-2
CASSLGLGGYEQYF
TGTGCCAGCAGCTTGGGACTAGGGGGTTACGAGCAGTACTTT
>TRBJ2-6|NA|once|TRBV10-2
CASSEPWRGQANVLTF
TGCGCCAGCAGTGAACCATGGAGGGGACAAGCTAACGTCCTGACTTTC
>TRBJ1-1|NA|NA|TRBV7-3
CASSFPSGRAQAFF
TGTGCCAGCAGCTTTCCTAGCGGGAGGGCTCAAGCTTTCTTT
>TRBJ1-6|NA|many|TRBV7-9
CASSYENSPLHF
TGTGCCAGCAGCTACGAGAATTCACCCCTCCACTTT
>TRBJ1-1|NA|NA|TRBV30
CAWSGYRNTEAFF
TGTGCCTGGAGTGGTTATAGGAACACTGAAGCTTTCTTT
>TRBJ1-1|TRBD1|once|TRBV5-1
CASRTSQGGLRTEAFF
TGCGCCAGCAGGACGAGCCAGGGGGGCCTACGGACTGAAGCTTTCTTT
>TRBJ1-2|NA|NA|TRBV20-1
CSATGRGDYGYTF
TGCAGTGCTACTGGACGGGGGGACTATGGCTACACCTTC
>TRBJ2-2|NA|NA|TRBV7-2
CASSPSGAGVSGELFF
TGTGCCAGCAGCCCCTCGGGTGCAGGGGTCTCCGGGGAGCTGTTTTTT
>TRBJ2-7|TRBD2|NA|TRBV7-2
CACGQTSGTYEQYF
TGTGCCTGCGGGCAGACTAGCGGGACCTACGAGCAGTACTTC
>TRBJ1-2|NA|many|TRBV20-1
CSASFHAGGYTF
TGCAGTGCATCCTTTCACGCGGGGGGCTACACCTTC
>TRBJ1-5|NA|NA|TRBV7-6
CASSLSSAGNQPQHF
TGTGCCAGCAGCTTAAGCAGCGCTGGCAATCAGCCCCAGCATTTT
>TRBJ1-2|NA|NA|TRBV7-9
CASSSRGAHYGYTF
TGTGCCAGCAGCTCGCGGGGCGCGCACTATGGCTACACCTTC
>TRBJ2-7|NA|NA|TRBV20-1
CSAQGDPKVSEQYF
TGCAGTGCTCAAGGGGACCCCAAAGTCTCCGAGCAGTACTTC
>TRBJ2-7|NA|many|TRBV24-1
CATRGGASYEQYF
TGTGCCACCCGCGGCGGGGCCTCCTACGAGCAGTACTTC
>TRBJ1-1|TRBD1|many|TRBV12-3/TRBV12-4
CASSQPGQGAGAFF
TGTGCCAGCAGCCAACCCGGACAGGGGGCGGGCGCTTTCTTT
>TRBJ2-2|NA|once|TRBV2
CASVDGGSNTGELFF
TGTGCCAGCGTAGACGGAGGGTCGAACACCGGGGAGCTGTTTTTT
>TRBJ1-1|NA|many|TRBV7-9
CASSFKGGTEAFF
TGTGCCAGCAGCTTTAAGGGGGGGACTGAAGCTTTCTTT
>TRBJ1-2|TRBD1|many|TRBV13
CASSLGTGIFYGYTF
TGTGCCAGCAGCTTAGGGACAGGGATTTTTTATGGCTACACCTTC
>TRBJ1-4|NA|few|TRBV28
CASSFEVFNEKLFF
TGTGCCAGCAGTTTCGAGGTTTTTAATGAAAAACTGTTTTTT
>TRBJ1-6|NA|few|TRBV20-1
CSARDTGGAGSPLHF
TGCAGTGCTAGGGACACAGGAGGCGCAGGGTCACCCCTCCACTTT
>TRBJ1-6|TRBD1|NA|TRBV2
CASRATGDRNNSPLHF
TGTGCCAGCAGGGCTACAGGGGACCGGAATAATTCACCCCTCCACTTT
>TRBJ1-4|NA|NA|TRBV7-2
CASSLGGGGNEKLFF
TGTGCCAGCAGCTTAGGTGGGGGAGGGAATGAAAAACTGTTTTTT
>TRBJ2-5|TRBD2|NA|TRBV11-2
CASSSAGGMMETQYF
TGTGCCAGCAGCTCCGCGGGGGGGATGATGGAGACCCAGTACTTC
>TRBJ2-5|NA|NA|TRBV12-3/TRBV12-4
CAGSSLGSSPAETQYF
TGTGCCGGCAGTTCGTTAGGGTCTTCTCCTGCGGAGACCCAGTACTTC
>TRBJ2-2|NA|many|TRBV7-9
CASSLESGELFF
TGTGCCAGCAGCCTCGAATCCGGGGAGCTGTTTTTT
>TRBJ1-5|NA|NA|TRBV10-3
CASSGERNARSNQPQHF
TGTGCCAGCAGTGGGGAGCGAAACGCACGAAGCAATCAGCCCCAGCATTTT
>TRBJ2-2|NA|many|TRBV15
CATSSPSRSGELFF
TGTGCCACCAGCAGCCCGTCTAGGTCAGGGGAGCTGTTTTTT
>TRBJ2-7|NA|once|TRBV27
CASSLIWKGGYEQYF
TGTGCCAGCAGTTTAATATGGAAGGGAGGCTACGAGCAGTACTTC
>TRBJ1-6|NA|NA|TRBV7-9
CASRPGGDGSPLHF
TGTGCCAGCAGACCTGGGGGGGATGGCTCACCCCTCCACTTT
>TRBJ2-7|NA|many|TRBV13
CASSPRGSGTYEQYF
TGTGCCAGCAGCCCCCGCGGATCGGGAACCTACGAGCAGTACTTC
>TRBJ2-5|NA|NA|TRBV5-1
CASSPGVSQYF
TGCGCCAGCAGCCCGGGGGTGAGCCAGTACTTC
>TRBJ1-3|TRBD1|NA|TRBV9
CASSLTGDFSGNTIYF
TGTGCCAGCAGCTTGACAGGGGACTTCTCTGGAAACACCATATATTTT
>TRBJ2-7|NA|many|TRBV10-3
CAISEDVLEQYF
TGTGCCATCAGTGAGGACGTTCTCGAGCAGTACTTC
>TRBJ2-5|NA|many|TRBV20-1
CSPPGRETQYF
TGCAGTCCCCCCGGGCGAGAGACCCAGTACTTC
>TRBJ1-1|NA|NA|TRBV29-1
CAWTLGLDIEAFF
TGTGCCTGGACCCTGGGGTTGGACATTGAAGCTTTCTTT
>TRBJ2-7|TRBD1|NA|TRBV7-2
CASSPQGYSYEQYF
TGTGCCAGCAGCCCACAGGGGTACTCCTACGAGCAGTACTTC
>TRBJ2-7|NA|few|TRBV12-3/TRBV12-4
CASSSGPLNHYYEQYF
TGTGCCAGCAGTTCCGGGCCCCTGAACCACTATTACGAGCAGTACTTC
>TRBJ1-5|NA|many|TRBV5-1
CASNQKIWTVGNQPQHF
TGCGCCAGCAACCAAAAGATTTGGACCGTCGGCAATCAGCCCCAGCATTTT
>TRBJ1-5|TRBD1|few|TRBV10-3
CAISAGDRDFNQPQHF
TGTGCCATCAGTGCGGGCGACAGGGATTTCAATCAGCCCCAGCATTTT